The 23 T cell receptor beta chains given below trace back to one sample, sequenced in a study of cytomegalovirus exposure and HLA in healthy donors. The PCR was carried out with 60 Vbeta primers and 13 Jbeta primers. Profiling relied on immunoSEQ multiplex PCR, and the TCRdb table lists in-frame clones only, not all of them. The sample records 100,000 to 150,000 clones, about 66% being singletons. The sequenced material came from PBMCs. These receptors were taken from a man aged 25-40 years in good health and CMV-seropositive.

Comment on this clone: Mismatch with germline at one junction end may stem from a read error. The V and J genes are TRBV9 and TRBJ2-4; 15 bases are shared with TRBD2. The CDR3 loop spans 17 amino acids. CDR1 is SGDLS and CDR2 is YYNGEE in the germline V gene. The CDR3, as DNA: TGTGCCAGCAGCGTAGGGGGGGTCCTCGGACTAGCGGGAGGGTTGCACTTC. Its translation is CASSVGGVLGLAGGLHF.

J is TRBJ2-1 and V is TRBV7-2; D is undetermined. Germline assignment: CDR1 SGHTA and CDR2 FQGNSA. Between the trimmed V and J ends, which lost 2 bases and 3 bases, there was a span of 8 bases. The CDR3 has 14 amino acids. As DNA, the CDR3 is TGTGCCAGCAGCTTAAATGCGCTCTACAATGAGCAGTTCTTC. Translating it yields CASSLNALYNEQFF.

This clone was recorded once. V is TRBV11-2 and J is TRBJ2-1; TRBD2 agrees at 7 bases. Germline loops: CDR1 SGHAT, CDR2 FQNNGV. The V segment lost 6 bases and the J segment 1 base; nucleotides outside the gene matches: 6. This CDR3 has 15 amino acids. In DNA, the CDR3 is TGTGCCAGCAGACCCGGACTAGGGTCCTACAATGAGCAGTTCTTC. It encodes CASRPGLGSYNEQFF.

The CDR3 DNA reads as TGCAGCGCCAAAGCGGGAGTCCCCTACGAGCAGTACTTC. It specifies CSAKAGVPYEQYF. The genes are TRBV29-1 and TRBJ2-7; TRBD2 matches at 8 bases. After removal of 7 bases from V and 2 bases from J, the junction contained 7 bases not matched to a gene. In germline, CDR1 is SQVTM, CDR2 ANQGSEA. The CDR3 totals 13 residues.

The chain has TRBV10-2 and TRBJ1-2; TRBD1 is a possible D gene (5 bases). CDR1 and CDR2 (germline): WSHSY, SAAADI. This CDR3 spans 13 amino acids. Between the trimmed V and J ends, which lost 5 bases and 2 bases, there was a span of 9 bases. Here the CDR3 DNA reads TGCGCCAGCAGTCAGGGTTACAACTATGGCTACACCTTC. Its protein is CASSQGYNYGYTF.

The chain joins TRBV28 to TRBJ2-3; 12 nucleotides line up with TRBD2. Germline V gene data show CDR1 as MDHEN and CDR2 as SYDVKM. The CDR3 is made up of 19 amino acids. J gave up 4 bases and V 2 bases, and 13 bases lay outside the gene matches. The CDR3 here is CASSLTTSGRSDVADTQYF. The DNA of the CDR3 is TGTGCCAGCAGTTTAACAACTAGCGGGAGGAGTGATGTGGCAGATACGCAGTATTTT.

This CDR3 is CASHGGGEAFF. The CDR3 coding sequence is TGTGCCAGCCACGGCGGCGGTGAAGCTTTCTTT. V and J are TRBV10-3 and TRBJ1-1; no clear D gene. The CDR3 sequence is 11 residues long. V lost 10 bases to trimming and J lost 7 bases, with 13 bases between them. Germline lookup yields CDR1 ENHRY and CDR2 SYGVKD.

There are a few counts of this clone. The rearrangement uses TRBV6-5 and TRBJ1-2, with D uncertain. The CDR3 extends over 15 amino acids. Trimming stripped 0 bases from V and 6 bases from J, with 14 bases between. Per the germline V gene, CDR1 is MNHEY and CDR2 is SVGAGI. The CDR3 sequence: CASSYSIGRGNGYTF. CDR3 DNA sequence: TGTGCCAGCAGTTACTCGATTGGACGAGGGAATGGCTACACCTTC.

In this sample, this clone turned up a few times. The chain has TRBV7-9 and TRBJ2-7; 15 nucleotides match TRBD2. This CDR3 has 17 residues. Trimming took 7 bases from V and 5 from J; bases not matched to a gene: 12. Germline V gives CDR1 SEHNR, CDR2 FQNEAQ (reference sequence). The CDR3 region has the DNA TGTGCCAGCAACCTTCGGACTAGCGGGAGGGCTGGCGACGAGCAGTACTTC. This gives the protein CASNLRTSGRAGDEQYF.

This rearrangement joins TRBV28 to TRBJ1-1; weak D call: TRBD1 (5 bases). The CDR3 loop spans 12 amino acids. V was clipped by 2 bases and J by 7 bases, with 8 bases between them. Germline V gives CDR1 MDHEN, CDR2 SYDVKM. This chain's CDR3 is CASSLVTDEAFF. In DNA, the CDR3 is TGTGCCAGCAGTTTAGTGACAGATGAAGCTTTCTTT. Full variable domain (remainder filled in from reference TRBV28 and TRBJ1-1): DVKVTQSSRYLVKRTGEKVFLECVQDMDHENMFWYRQDPGLGLRLIYFSYDVKMKEKGDIPEGYSVSREKKERFSLILESASTNQTSMYLCASSLVTDEAFFGQGTRLTVV.

The V gene is TRBV19, the J gene TRBJ1-1; D possibly corresponds to TRBD1 (6 bases). The CDR3 extends over 17 amino acids. Germline values: CDR1 LNHDA, CDR2 SQIVND (reference sequence). Trimming left V 5 bases short and J 1 base short, with 20 bases between. The CDR3, as DNA: TGTGCCAGTAGTTGGGTGGGGACAATTCGGGCGAACACTGAAGCTTTCTTT. Translating it yields CASSWVGTIRANTEAFF.

This clone has at least ten counts. The chain combines TRBV4-2 with TRBJ2-7, with 9 positions matching TRBD2. Trimming removed 3 bases from V and 4 bases from J; junction bases left unmatched: 13. The CDR3 sequence is 17 residues long. Looked up from germline, CDR1 is LGHNA and CDR2 is YNFKEQ. The CDR3 protein is CASSQGSGSTPSYEQYF. The DNA of the CDR3 is TGTGCCAGCAGCCAGGGTAGCGGGAGTACCCCCTCGTACGAGCAGTACTTC.

This clone appeared once. This rearrangement joins TRBV27 to TRBJ2-5; 8 nucleotides line up with TRBD2. The J segment lost 2 bases and the V segment lost 0 bases, leaving 5 bases of the junction unmatched. CDR1 MNHEY and CDR2 SMNVEV come from the germline V gene (reference sequence). CDR3 size: 16 residues. CDR3 sequence reads: CASSLSRVAGQETQYF. CDR3 DNA sequence: TGTGCCAGCAGTTTATCGAGGGTAGCGGGACAAGAGACCCAGTACTTC.

The chain couples TRBV2 to TRBJ2-5; 7 bases are shared with TRBD2. CDR3 length: 17 residues. Per the germline V gene, CDR1 is SNHLY and CDR2 is FYNNEI. V lost 1 base and J lost 2; bases outside the gene matches: 10. CDR3 residues: CASSEGPPGGRQETQYF. The CDR3 DNA reads TGTGCCAGCAGTGAAGGTCCCCCCGGGGGGAGGCAAGAGACCCAGTACTTC. The full variable domain, with the rest looked up from reference TRBV2 and TRBJ2-5, is EPEVTQTPSHQVTQMGQEVILRCVPISNHLYFYWYRQILGQKVEFLVSFYNNEISEKSEIFDDQFSVERPDGSNFTLKIRSTKLEDSAMYFCASSEGPPGGRQETQYFGPGTRLLVL.

The rearrangement uses TRBV27 and TRBJ2-2, with 7 nucleotides matching TRBD2. The V segment lost 5 bases and the J segment 3 bases; nucleotides outside the gene matches: 12. The CDR3 covers 17 residues. Germline V gives CDR1 MNHEY, CDR2 SMNVEV (reference sequence). The CDR3 coding sequence is TGTGCCAGCAGTCTCTACAGTTGGGGAGGGGACACCGGGGAGCTGTTTTTT. This gives the protein CASSLYSWGGDTGELFF.

The V gene is TRBV5-4, the J gene TRBJ2-5, with 9 bases lining up with TRBD1. Trimming at V came to 0 bases and at J to 4 bases, leaving 7 bases not matched to a gene. From germline, CDR1 is SGHNT and CDR2 YYREEE (reference sequence). There are 16 residues in the CDR3. The CDR3 reads CASSLGQGGLLETQYF. CDR3 coding DNA: TGTGCCAGCAGCTTGGGACAGGGGGGCTTGTTAGAGACCCAGTACTTC.

V and J are TRBV5-1 and TRBJ1-1, with 7 bases lining up with TRBD1. Germline V gene data show CDR1 as SGHRS and CDR2 as YFSETQ. The CDR3 has 15 residues. V was clipped by 0 bases and J by 4 bases; unmatched bases: 6. CDR3 sequence reads: CASSLVDRVSTEAFF. The CDR3 DNA reads as TGCGCCAGCAGCTTGGTCGACAGGGTGAGCACTGAAGCTTTCTTT.

The chain carries TRBV9 and TRBJ1-2; the D gene is possibly TRBD1 (6 bases). The CDR3 has 17 amino acids. Per germline, CDR1 SGDLS and CDR2 YYNGEE. With 0 bases removed from V and 3 bases from J, the gap between germline ends came to 18 bases. CDR3 residues: CASSVGPGGGQDYGYTF. For the CDR3, the DNA is TGTGCCAGCAGCGTAGGCCCAGGCGGGGGGCAAGACTATGGCTACACCTTC.

Worth noting for this clone: The same CDR3 is also encoded by other DNA sequences in this sample. J is TRBJ2-5 and V is TRBV7-9; 11 bases are shared with TRBD1. CDR1 is SEHNR, CDR2 FQNEAQ, per germline (reference sequence). The CDR3 is made up of 15 amino acids. The junction had 3 bases not matched to a gene; V was cut back by 1 base and J by 5 bases. The CDR3 sequence is CASSLGTGGWETQYF. The CDR3 nucleotides are TGTGCCAGCAGCTTAGGGACAGGGGGCTGGGAGACCCAGTACTTC.

A single count supports this clone. J is TRBJ1-6 and V is TRBV6-5, with 7 bases matching TRBD1. Germline-derived CDR1 and CDR2 are MNHEY and SVGAGI. V shed 0 bases, J shed 7 bases, and the junction held 6 bases outside the gene matches. The CDR3 covers 16 residues. The CDR3 bases are TGTGCCAGCAGTTACTCTAACAGGGGACCCAATTCACCCCTCCACTTT. Translating gives CASSYSNRGPNSPLHF.

This clone was seen a few times. The chain joins TRBV2 to TRBJ1-2, with a tentative D call TRBD1 (5 bases). The ends were cut back, 1 base at V and 2 bases at J, with 5 bases in the middle. The CDR3 is 13 residues long. Germline CDR1 reads SNHLY; CDR2 reads FYNNEI. The CDR3 DNA is TGTGCCAGCAGTGAAGAGGGGAACTATGGCTACACCTTC. It translates to CASSEEGNYGYTF.

This chain uses TRBV4-1 with TRBJ2-3, with a possible D match to TRBD2 (6 bases). Germline V lookup: CDR1 MGHRA, CDR2 YSYEKL. V dropped 4 bases and J dropped 7 bases, with 12 bases sitting between them. The CDR3 runs to 13 residues. The CDR3, as DNA: TGCGCCAGCAGCCTCTTGGGACTCAATACGCAGTATTTT. As protein: CASSLLGLNTQYF.

J is TRBJ2-7 and V is TRBV6-1; the D gene is possibly TRBD2 (6 bases). The CDR3 totals 15 residues. Trimming pared 4 bases from V and 0 bases from J, leaving 13 bases between. CDR1 and CDR2 from the germline V gene are MNHNS and SASEGT. The CDR3 sequence: CASSGGDSSSYEQYF. In DNA, the CDR3 is TGTGCCAGCAGTGGCGGGGACTCGAGCTCCTACGAGCAGTACTTC.